This TCR beta chain is from a study of blood T cells in healthy people across ages. Looked up from germline, CDR1 is SNHLY and CDR2 is FYNNEI. This CDR3 is 13 amino acids long. The V end was cut by 7 bases, the J end by 9 bases, with 16 bases between. It was with a sample-barcoded 5' primer and a J-beta primer mix that a second PCR of about 6 to 12 cycles was run. TCRdb re-analysed the 5' RACE reads in MiXCR, keeping a single row per CDR3 protein. The sample includes 950,000 to 1,200,000 distinct CDR3 sequences, more than 30% of them seen just once. The receptor was derived from a man between 18 and 35 years old in good health. V is TRBV2 and J is TRBJ2-1; D remains unclear. Sequencing was performed on blood. The CDR3 DNA reads as TGTGCCAGCAACGGAATGACCACCAGTGAGCAGTTCTTC. Protein: CASNGMTTSEQFF.